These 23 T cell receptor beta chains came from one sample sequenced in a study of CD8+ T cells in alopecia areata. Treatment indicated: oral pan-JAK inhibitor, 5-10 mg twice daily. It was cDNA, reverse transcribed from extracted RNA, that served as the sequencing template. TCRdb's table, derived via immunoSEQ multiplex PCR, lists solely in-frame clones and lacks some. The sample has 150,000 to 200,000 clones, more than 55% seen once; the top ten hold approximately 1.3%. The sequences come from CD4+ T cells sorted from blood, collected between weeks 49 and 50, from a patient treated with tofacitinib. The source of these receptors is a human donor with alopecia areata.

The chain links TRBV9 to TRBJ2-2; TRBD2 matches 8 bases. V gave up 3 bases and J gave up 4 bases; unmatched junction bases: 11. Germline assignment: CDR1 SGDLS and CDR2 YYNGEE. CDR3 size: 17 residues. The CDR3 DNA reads TGTGCCAGCAGCGCTCTTCTTGGCGGGGGGCCCACCGGGGAGCTGTTTTTT. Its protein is CASSALLGGGPTGELFF.

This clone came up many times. Here the CDR3 reads CASSSEGQSTDTQYF. CDR3 DNA sequence: TGTGCCAGCTCATCCGAAGGGCAGAGCACAGATACGCAGTATTTT. The chain combines TRBV18 with TRBJ2-3; no firm D call. CDR1 is KGHSH, CDR2 LQKENI, per germline. V lost 5 bases and J lost 0, with 12 bases in between. The CDR3 runs 15 residues.

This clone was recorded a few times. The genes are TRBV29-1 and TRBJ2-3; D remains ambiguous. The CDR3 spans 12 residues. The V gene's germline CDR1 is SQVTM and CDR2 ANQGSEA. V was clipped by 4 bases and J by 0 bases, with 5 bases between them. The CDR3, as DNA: TGCAGCGTTGTCGTCAGCACAGATACGCAGTATTTT. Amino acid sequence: CSVVVSTDTQYF.

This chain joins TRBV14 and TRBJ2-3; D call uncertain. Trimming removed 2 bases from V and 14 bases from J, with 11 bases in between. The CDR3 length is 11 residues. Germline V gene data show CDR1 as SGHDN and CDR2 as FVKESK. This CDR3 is CASSQKWTSYF. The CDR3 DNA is TGTGCCAGCAGCCAAAAATGGACGTCGTATTTT.

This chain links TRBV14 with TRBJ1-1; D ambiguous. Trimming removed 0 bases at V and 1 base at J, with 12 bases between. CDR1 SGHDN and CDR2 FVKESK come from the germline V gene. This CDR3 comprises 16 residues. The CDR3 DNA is TGTGCCAGCAGCCAAGATTCCTCAAGAGGGAACACTGAAGCTTTCTTT. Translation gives CASSQDSSRGNTEAFF.

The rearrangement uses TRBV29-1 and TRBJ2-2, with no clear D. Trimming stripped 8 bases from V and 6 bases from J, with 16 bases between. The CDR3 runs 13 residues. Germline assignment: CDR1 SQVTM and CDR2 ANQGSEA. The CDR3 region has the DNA TGCAGCTCGAAACATGTGGGGTCCGGGGAGCTGTTTTTT. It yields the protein CSSKHVGSGELFF.

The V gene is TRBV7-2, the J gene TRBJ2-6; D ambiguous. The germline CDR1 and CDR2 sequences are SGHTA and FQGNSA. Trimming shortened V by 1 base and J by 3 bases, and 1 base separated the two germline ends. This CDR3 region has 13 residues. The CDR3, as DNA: TGTGCCAGCAGCTTAGTTGGGGCCAACGTCCTGACTTTC. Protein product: CASSLVGANVLTF.

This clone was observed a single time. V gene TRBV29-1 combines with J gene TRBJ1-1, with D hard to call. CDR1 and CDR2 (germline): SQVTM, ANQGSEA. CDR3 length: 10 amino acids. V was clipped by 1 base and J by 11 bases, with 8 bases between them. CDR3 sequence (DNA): TGCAGCGTTGAAGGAAAAGGGGCTTTCTTT. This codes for CSVEGKGAFF.

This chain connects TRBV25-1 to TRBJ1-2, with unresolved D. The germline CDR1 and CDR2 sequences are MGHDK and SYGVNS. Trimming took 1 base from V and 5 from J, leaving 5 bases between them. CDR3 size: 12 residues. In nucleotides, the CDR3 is TGTGCCAGCAGTGAATCTCCTTATGGCTACACCTTC. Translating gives CASSESPYGYTF.

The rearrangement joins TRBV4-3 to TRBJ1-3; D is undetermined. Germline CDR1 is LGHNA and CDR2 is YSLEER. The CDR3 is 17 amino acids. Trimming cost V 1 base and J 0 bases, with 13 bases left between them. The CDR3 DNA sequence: TGCGCCAGCAGCCAAGGAATGGCGAGCAGCTCTGGAAACACCATATATTTT. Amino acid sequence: CASSQGMASSSGNTIYF.

CDR3 sequence reads: CASKPGGYGYTF. The CDR3, as DNA: TGTGCCAGTAAGCCAGGGGGATATGGCTACACCTTC. The chain is built from TRBV19 and TRBJ1-2, with 7 bases aligning to TRBD1. CDR1 and CDR2 from the germline V gene are LNHDA and SQIVND (reference sequence). The CDR3 runs 12 residues. V gave up 7 bases and J gave up 5 bases; unmatched junction bases: 4.

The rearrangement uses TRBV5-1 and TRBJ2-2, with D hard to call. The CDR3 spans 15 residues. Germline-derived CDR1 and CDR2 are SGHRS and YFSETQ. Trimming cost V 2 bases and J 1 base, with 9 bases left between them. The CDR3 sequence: CASSLELKNTGELFF. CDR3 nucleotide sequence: TGCGCCAGCAGCTTAGAACTAAAGAACACCGGGGAGCTGTTTTTT. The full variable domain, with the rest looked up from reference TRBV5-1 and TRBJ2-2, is KAGVTQTPRYLIKTRGQQVTLSCSPISGHRSVSWYQQTPGQGLQFLFEYFSETQRNKGNFPGRFSGRQFSNSRSEMNVSTLELGDSALYLCASSLELKNTGELFFGEGSRLTVL.

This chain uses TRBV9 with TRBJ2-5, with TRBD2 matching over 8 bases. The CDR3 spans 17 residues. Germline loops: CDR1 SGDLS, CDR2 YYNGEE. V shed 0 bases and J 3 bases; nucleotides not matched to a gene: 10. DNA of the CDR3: TGTGCCAGCAGCGTAGATAGTTTTAGCGGGGTCAAAGAGACCCAGTACTTC. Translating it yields CASSVDSFSGVKETQYF.

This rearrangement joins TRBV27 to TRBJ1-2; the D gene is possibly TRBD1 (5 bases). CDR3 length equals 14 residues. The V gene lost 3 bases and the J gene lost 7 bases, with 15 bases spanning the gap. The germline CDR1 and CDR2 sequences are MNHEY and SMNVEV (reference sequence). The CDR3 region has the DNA TGTGCCAGCAGTTTTAGGGGTCGGTGGGGTGGCTACACCTTC. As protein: CASSFRGRWGGYTF.

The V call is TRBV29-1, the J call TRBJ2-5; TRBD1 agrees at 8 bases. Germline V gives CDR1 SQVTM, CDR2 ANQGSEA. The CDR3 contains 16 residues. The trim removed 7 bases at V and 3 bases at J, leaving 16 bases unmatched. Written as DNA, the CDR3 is TGCAGCGCTGTCCTTTCAACGACAGGGGAGGAAGAGACCCAGTACTTC. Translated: CSAVLSTTGEEETQYF.

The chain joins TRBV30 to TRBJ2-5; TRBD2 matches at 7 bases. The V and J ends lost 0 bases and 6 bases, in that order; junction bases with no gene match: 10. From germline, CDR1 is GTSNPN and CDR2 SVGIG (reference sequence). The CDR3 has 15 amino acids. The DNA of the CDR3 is TGTGCCTGGAGTGTTCGGGAGGTCGGCGGGAAGACCCAGTACTTC. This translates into CAWSVREVGGKTQYF.

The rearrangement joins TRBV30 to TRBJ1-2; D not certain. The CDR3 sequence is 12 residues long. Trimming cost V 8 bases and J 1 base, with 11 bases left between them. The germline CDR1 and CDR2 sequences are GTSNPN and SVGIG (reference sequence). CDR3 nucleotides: TGTGCCGGCCTGTTACTTAACTATGGCTACACCTTC. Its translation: CAGLLLNYGYTF.

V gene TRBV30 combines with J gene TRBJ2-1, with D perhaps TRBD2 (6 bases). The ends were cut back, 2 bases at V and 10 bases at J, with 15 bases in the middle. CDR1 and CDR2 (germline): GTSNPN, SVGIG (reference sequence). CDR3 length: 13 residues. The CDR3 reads CAWSSGPYLEQFF. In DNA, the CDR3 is TGTGCCTGGAGTAGCGGGCCCTACTTAGAGCAGTTCTTC. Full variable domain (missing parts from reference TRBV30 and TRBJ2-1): SQTIHQWPATLVQPVGSPLSLECTVEGTSNPNLYWYRQAAGRGLQLLFYSVGIGQISSEVPQNLSASRPQDRQFILSSKKLLLSDSGFYLCAWSSGPYLEQFFGPGTRLTVL.

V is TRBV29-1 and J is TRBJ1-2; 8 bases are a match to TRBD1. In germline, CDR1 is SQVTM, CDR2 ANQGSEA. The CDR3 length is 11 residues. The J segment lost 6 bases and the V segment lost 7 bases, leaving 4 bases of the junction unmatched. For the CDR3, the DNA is TGCAGCGCCAAGACAGGGGATGGCTACACCTTC. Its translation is CSAKTGDGYTF.

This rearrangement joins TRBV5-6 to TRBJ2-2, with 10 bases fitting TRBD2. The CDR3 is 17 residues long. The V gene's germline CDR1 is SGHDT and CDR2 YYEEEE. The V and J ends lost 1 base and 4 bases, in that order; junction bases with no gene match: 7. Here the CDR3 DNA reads TGTGCCAGCAGCTTGTTCCGGACTAGCGGCCTCACCGGGGAGCTGTTTTTT. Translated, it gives CASSLFRTSGLTGELFF.

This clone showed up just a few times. Here the CDR3 DNA reads TGCGCCAGCAGCAGTGAAACAGGGGGTTATGGCTACACCTTC. Encoded protein: CASSSETGGYGYTF. This chain joins TRBV5-1 and TRBJ1-2; TRBD1 aligns across 8 bases. CDR1 and CDR2 from the germline V gene are SGHRS and YFSETQ. V lost 4 bases to trimming and J lost 5 bases; unmatched junction nucleotides: 7. This CDR3 spans 14 amino acids.

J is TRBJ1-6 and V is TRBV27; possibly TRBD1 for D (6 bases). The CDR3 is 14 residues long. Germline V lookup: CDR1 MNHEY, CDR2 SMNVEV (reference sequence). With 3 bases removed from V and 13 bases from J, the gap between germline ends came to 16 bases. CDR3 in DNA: TGTGCCAGCAGTTTCGCACAGGGTGGGTTGCCCCTCCACTTT. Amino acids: CASSFAQGGLPLHF.

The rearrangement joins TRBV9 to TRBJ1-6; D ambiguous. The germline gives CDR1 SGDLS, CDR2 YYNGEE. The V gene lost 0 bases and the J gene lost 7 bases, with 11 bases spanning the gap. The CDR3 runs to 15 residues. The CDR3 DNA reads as TGTGCCAGCAGCGTAGGACGGACGGGAAATTCACCCCTCCACTTT. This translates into CASSVGRTGNSPLHF.